The 17 T cell receptor beta chains below all came from one sample that was sequenced in a study of T cells in narcolepsy. Only in-frame clones appear in the TCRdb table, and some are missing; sequencing was by immunoSEQ multiplex PCR. The profile shows approximately 24,000 clones, roughly 80% of them singletons. Input material: CD45RA- memory CD4+ T cells from PBMCs. The receptor source for this set is a human donor with narcolepsy.

The chain employs TRBV6-5 and TRBJ2-7; perhaps TRBD1 as D (5 bases). V dropped 2 bases and J dropped 3 bases, with 14 bases sitting between them. This CDR3 has 15 amino acids. The germline gives CDR1 MNHEY, CDR2 SVGAGI. In nucleotides, the CDR3 is TGTGCCAGCAGTTACGTCGCAGGGTTAAGCTACGAGCAGTACTTC. Translation: CASSYVAGLSYEQYF.

The chain employs TRBV11-3 and TRBJ2-2; 10 positions match TRBD1. CDR1 and CDR2 (germline): SGHNT, YENEEA. This CDR3 spans 17 amino acids. V was pared by 5 bases and J by 5 bases, with 11 bases of the junction left unmatched. The CDR3, as DNA: TGTGCCAGCAGCCCTGGTACCGACAGGGGGCTGACCGGGGAGCTGTTTTTT. This sequence encodes CASSPGTDRGLTGELFF.

The V gene is TRBV5-1, the J gene TRBJ2-7, with 9 bases identical to TRBD1. The germline gives CDR1 SGHRS, CDR2 YFSETQ. Unmatched junction bases numbered 10, after V lost 0 bases and J lost 3 bases. The CDR3 runs 17 residues. The CDR3 bases are TGCGCCAGCAGCTTGGCCGGACAGGGGTCCCTTGACTACGAGCAGTACTTC. Protein: CASSLAGQGSLDYEQYF.

This chain connects TRBV10-3 to TRBJ1-5; D unresolved. V lost 0 bases, J lost 0 bases, and 6 bases lay in between. This CDR3 region has 15 residues. Germline V gene sequence: CDR1 ENHRY, CDR2 SYGVKD. CDR3 sequence (DNA): TGTGCCATCAGTGAGTCGGATTCTAGCAATCAGCCCCAGCATTTT. Its translation: CAISESDSSNQPQHF.

A few counts support this clone. The genes are TRBV10-3 and TRBJ1-1, with D uncertain. Germline CDR1 and CDR2: ENHRY and SYGVKD. The CDR3 has 12 residues. V was trimmed by 10 bases and J by 3 bases, leaving 12 bases between them. The CDR3 region has the DNA TGTGCCACCGGGGAGCGTGACACTGAAGCTTTCTTT. Its protein product is CATGERDTEAFF.

This sequence joins TRBV6-1 and TRBJ2-1; D not resolved. Trimming stripped 4 bases from V and 4 bases from J, with 20 bases between. The V gene's germline CDR1 is MNHNS and CDR2 SASEGT. The CDR3 runs 17 residues. The CDR3 is CASSATGPQRRYNEQFF. The CDR3 bases are TGTGCCAGCAGTGCCACCGGGCCCCAAAGACGGTACAATGAGCAGTTCTTC.

This chain joins TRBV29-1 and TRBJ2-7; D gene unclear. The CDR3 runs to 12 residues. Trimming removed 1 base at V and 1 base at J, with 5 bases between. Germline V gene sequence: CDR1 SQVTM, CDR2 ANQGSEA. The CDR3 bases are TGCAGCGTTGAAGTTCCTTCCTACGAGCAGTACTTC. Translated, it gives CSVEVPSYEQYF.

With regard to this clone: The sample carries other DNA sequences with the same CDR3. The V gene is TRBV5-1, the J gene TRBJ2-1; 11 bases align to TRBD2. The V gene's germline CDR1 is SGHRS and CDR2 YFSETQ. V lost 4 bases and J lost 1; bases outside the gene matches: 1. The CDR3 loop spans 15 amino acids. The CDR3 DNA reads as TGCGCCAGCAGCGTAGCGGGAGGGTCCTACAATGAGCAGTTCTTC. This encodes CASSVAGGSYNEQFF. The entire variable domain, with the rest obtained from reference TRBV5-1 and TRBJ2-1, is as follows: KAGVTQTPRYLIKTRGQQVTLSCSPISGHRSVSWYQQTPGQGLQFLFEYFSETQRNKGNFPGRFSGRQFSNSRSEMNVSTLELGDSALYLCASSVAGGSYNEQFFGPGTRLTVL.

This chain links TRBV28 with TRBJ2-3; TRBD2 is a possible D gene (6 bases). The length of the CDR3 is 14 residues. The germline V gene has CDR1 MDHEN and CDR2 SYDVKM. V lost 8 bases, J lost 0 bases, and 12 bases lay in between. The CDR3 loop is CASFSGPSTDTQYF. Written as DNA, the CDR3 is TGTGCCAGCTTTAGCGGTCCTAGCACAGATACGCAGTATTTT.

The chain couples TRBV4-2 to TRBJ1-1; 9 bases match TRBD1. Germline V lookup: CDR1 LGHNA, CDR2 YNFKEQ. The CDR3 loop spans 15 amino acids. Unmatched junction bases numbered 8, after V lost 2 bases and J lost 7 bases. The CDR3 here is CASSQRQGGTSEAFF. CDR3 coding DNA: TGTGCCAGCAGCCAACGACAGGGGGGGACCAGTGAAGCTTTCTTT.

The sample holds one count of this clone. This rearrangement joins TRBV27 to TRBJ2-3; 8 bases match TRBD1. CDR1 is MNHEY, CDR2 SMNVEV, per germline (reference sequence). After removal of 2 bases from V and 2 bases from J, the junction contained 6 bases not matched to a gene. CDR3 length: 16 amino acids. For the CDR3, the DNA is TGTGCCAGCAGTTTAGAACAGGGGGTCCCCACAGATACGCAGTATTTT. It codes for CASSLEQGVPTDTQYF.

This clone turned up a few times. V usage is TRBV5-1 and J usage is TRBJ2-2; 14 bases are a match to TRBD2. The CDR3 totals 17 residues. Germline CDR1 reads SGHRS; CDR2 reads YFSETQ. V lost 5 bases to trimming and J lost 0 bases; unmatched junction nucleotides: 3. The DNA for the CDR3 is TGCGCCAGCAGTGTGACTAGCGGGGGGGCGAACACCGGGGAGCTGTTTTTT. Translating it yields CASSVTSGGANTGELFF.

The V call is TRBV11-3, the J call TRBJ2-5; no definite D call. The germline CDR1 and CDR2 sequences are SGHNT and YENEEA. Trimming left V 6 bases short and J 0 bases short, with 11 bases between. The CDR3 has 14 residues. This CDR3 reads CASSPGRYQETQYF. The CDR3 DNA reads as TGTGCCAGCAGTCCCGGCCGGTACCAAGAGACCCAGTACTTC.

The rearrangement links TRBV18 to TRBJ1-3; D is undetermined. V was shortened by 2 bases and J by 0 bases, with 11 bases between the two germline ends. This CDR3 spans 16 amino acids. Germline CDR1 KGHSH, CDR2 LQKENI. This CDR3 reads CASSPELQSSGNTIYF. The CDR3 nucleotides read TGTGCCAGCTCACCAGAGTTACAGAGCTCTGGAAACACCATATATTTT.

The J gene is TRBJ2-7, the V gene TRBV4-2, with D perhaps being TRBD1 or TRBD2 (5 bases each). V was cut by 4 bases and J by 1 base, with 8 bases left in between. The CDR3 has 13 amino acids. Germline loops: CDR1 LGHNA, CDR2 YNFKEQ. DNA for the CDR3: TGTGCCAGCAGCCGGGACGGATCCTACGAGCAGTACTTC. Encoded protein: CASSRDGSYEQYF.

This sequence joins TRBV10-2 and TRBJ1-1, with D unresolved. CDR3 length equals 11 residues. Trimming shortened V by 6 bases and J by 2 bases, and 4 bases separated the two germline ends. Per germline, CDR1 WSHSY and CDR2 SAAADI. Here the CDR3 DNA reads TGCGCCAGCAGAGATAACACTGAAGCTTTCTTT. The encoded protein is CASRDNTEAFF.

The J gene is TRBJ2-7, the V gene TRBV5-1; the D is unclear. Germline-derived CDR1 and CDR2 are SGHRS and YFSETQ. The length of the CDR3 is 15 residues. Trimming left V 0 bases short and J 2 bases short, with 12 bases between. CDR3: CASSLGRVGTYEQYF. In DNA, the CDR3 is TGCGCCAGCAGCTTGGGCCGGGTAGGGACCTACGAGCAGTACTTC.